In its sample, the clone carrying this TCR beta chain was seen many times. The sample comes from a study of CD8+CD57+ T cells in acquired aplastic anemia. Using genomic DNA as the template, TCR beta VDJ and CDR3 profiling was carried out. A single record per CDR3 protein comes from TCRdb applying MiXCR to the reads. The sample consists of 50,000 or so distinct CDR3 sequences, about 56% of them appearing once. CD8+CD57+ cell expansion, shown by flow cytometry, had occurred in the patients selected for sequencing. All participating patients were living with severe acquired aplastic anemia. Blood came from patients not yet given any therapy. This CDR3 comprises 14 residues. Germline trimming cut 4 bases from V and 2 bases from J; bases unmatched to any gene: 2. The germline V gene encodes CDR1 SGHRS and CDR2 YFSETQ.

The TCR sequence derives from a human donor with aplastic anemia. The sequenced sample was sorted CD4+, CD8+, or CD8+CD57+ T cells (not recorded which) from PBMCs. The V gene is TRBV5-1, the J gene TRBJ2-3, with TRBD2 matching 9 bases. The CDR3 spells CASSGTSPTDTQYF. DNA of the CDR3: TGCGCCAGCAGCGGGACTAGCCCCACAGATACGCAGTATTTT.